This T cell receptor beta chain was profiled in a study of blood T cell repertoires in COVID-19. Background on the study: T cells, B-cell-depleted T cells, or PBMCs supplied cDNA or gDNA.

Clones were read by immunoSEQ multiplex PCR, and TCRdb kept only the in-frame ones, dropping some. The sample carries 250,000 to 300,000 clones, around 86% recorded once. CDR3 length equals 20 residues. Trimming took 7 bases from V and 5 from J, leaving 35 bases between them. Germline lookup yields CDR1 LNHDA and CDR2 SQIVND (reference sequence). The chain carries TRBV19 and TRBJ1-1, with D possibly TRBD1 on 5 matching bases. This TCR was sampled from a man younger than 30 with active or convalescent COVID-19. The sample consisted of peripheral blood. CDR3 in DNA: TGTGCCAGTACCAAGTTCAGCGGGGGTGGCACACCCGTCAGAGGAACTGAAGCTTTCTTT. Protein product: CASTKFSGGGTPVRGTEAFF.